The 25 T cell receptor beta chains below were found in one sample sequenced in a study of PD-1 blockade in classical Hodgkin lymphoma. As for time point: cycle 4 day 1 (C4D1), after 5 to 7 weeks of nivolumab. Every patient experienced relapse after autologous stem cell transplantation, and brentuximab vedotin exposure varied. The repertoire was sequenced with immunoSEQ multiplex PCR; TCRdb's copy has only in-frame clones and lacks some. This table holds tens of thousands of clones, 85% to 95% found once. Sequenced material: peripheral blood mononuclear cells (PBMCs), taken before the fourth cycle of nivolumab. These receptors were obtained from a human donor with classical Hodgkin lymphoma.

The rearrangement uses TRBV25-1 and TRBJ2-6; tentative D call: TRBD2 (6 bases). This CDR3 region has 16 residues. Germline V gene data show CDR1 as MGHDK and CDR2 as SYGVNS. V was pared by 4 bases and J by 0 bases, with 10 bases between. The CDR3 nucleotides read TGTGCCAGCAGTGCCCGGGGGATCTCTGGGGCCAACGTCCTGACTTTC. It yields the protein CASSARGISGANVLTF.

The table lists this clone with a count of one. This chain links TRBV6-1 with TRBJ2-7; 8 bases align to TRBD1. The CDR3 loop spans 15 amino acids. Per the germline V gene, CDR1 is MNHNS and CDR2 is SASEGT. Losses at the gene ends were 0 bases for V and 0 bases for J; bases not matched to a gene: 1. CDR3 region: CASSEAQGASYEQYF. CDR3 bases: TGTGCCAGCAGTGAAGCCCAGGGGGCCTCCTACGAGCAGTACTTC.

The chain couples TRBV7-3 to TRBJ2-1; D uncertain. This CDR3 region has 17 residues. Germline loops: CDR1 SGHTA, CDR2 FQGTGA. V was trimmed by 3 bases and J by 5 bases, leaving 20 bases between them. CDR3 nucleotide sequence: TGTGCCAGCAGCTTGTCGCAACGGCTAACCCTCCACAATGAGCAGTTCTTC. This encodes CASSLSQRLTLHNEQFF.

The chain links TRBV27 to TRBJ2-2; tentatively, D is TRBD2 (5 bases). Between the trimmed V and J ends, which lost 6 bases and 4 bases, there was a span of 24 bases. This CDR3 contains 18 residues. Per germline, CDR1 MNHEY and CDR2 SMNVEV (reference sequence). CDR3 bases: TGTGCCAGCAGGCCTCCCCTCTCAGCGGCCACGGGCACCGGGGAGCTGTTTTTT. Protein sequence: CASRPPLSAATGTGELFF.

V usage is TRBV30 and J usage is TRBJ1-5; D unresolved. CDR3 length equals 13 residues. Trimming stripped 1 base from V and 0 bases from J, with 4 bases between. Germline CDR1 is GTSNPN and CDR2 is SVGIG (reference sequence). The CDR3 DNA sequence: TGTGCCTGGAGTGAGGATAGCAATCAGCCCCAGCATTTT. Translation gives CAWSEDSNQPQHF.

This chain uses TRBV5-1 with TRBJ1-1; 8 nucleotides align to TRBD1. V gave up 1 base and J gave up 6 bases; unmatched junction bases: 5. The CDR3 runs 14 residues. Germline lookup yields CDR1 SGHRS and CDR2 YFSETQ. The chain's CDR3 is CASSLWTGSSEAFF. The CDR3 coding sequence is TGCGCCAGCAGCTTGTGGACAGGGAGCTCTGAAGCTTTCTTT.

The chain is built from TRBV9 and TRBJ1-1; no definite D call. Trimming removed 4 bases from V and 1 base from J, with 11 bases in between. The CDR3 contains 14 residues. The germline V gene has CDR1 SGDLS and CDR2 YYNGEE. DNA for the CDR3: TGTGCCAGCAGCCCCGGGCCTTCGAACACTGAAGCTTTCTTT. This translates into CASSPGPSNTEAFF.

This clone was seen a single time. This CDR3 is CASSEVHTRLGDSPLHF. DNA of the CDR3: TGTGCCAGCAGTGAAGTCCACACCCGCCTTGGCGATTCACCCCTCCACTTT. This sequence joins TRBV2 and TRBJ1-6; D remains ambiguous. CDR3 size: 17 residues. In germline, CDR1 is SNHLY, CDR2 FYNNEI. With 1 base removed from V and 8 bases from J, the gap between germline ends came to 18 bases.

The rearrangement uses TRBV28 and TRBJ1-3; 8 nucleotides match TRBD1. The CDR3 is 15 residues long. Germline CDR1 is MDHEN and CDR2 is SYDVKM. The V and J ends lost 2 bases and 3 bases, in that order; junction bases with no gene match: 3. Here the CDR3 reads CASSLLTGVGNTIYF. As DNA, the CDR3 is TGTGCCAGCAGTTTACTGACAGGGGTTGGAAACACCATATATTTT.

The chain has TRBV12-2 and TRBJ1-1. TRBV12-2 is annotated as a pseudogene. The CDR3 loop spans 15 amino acids. CDR3 DNA sequence: TGTGCAAGTCGCTTAGGAGCTCGGAAGAACACTGAAGCTTTCTTT. Residues: CASRLGARKNTEAFF.

The rearrangement joins TRBV5-4 to TRBJ2-1; 8 nucleotides match TRBD1. CDR3 length equals 16 residues. Germline trimming cut 5 bases from V and 0 bases from J; bases unmatched to any gene: 7. Germline loops: CDR1 SGHNT, CDR2 YYREEE (reference sequence). For the CDR3, the DNA is TGTGCCAGCAGGCGGTGGACAGGGAACTCCTACAATGAGCAGTTCTTC. Its translation is CASRRWTGNSYNEQFF.

The chain uses TRBV10-3 and TRBJ1-3; D remains ambiguous. V was pared by 11 bases and J by 0 bases, with 17 bases between. Looked up from germline, CDR1 is ENHRY and CDR2 is SYGVKD. The CDR3 runs 15 residues. CDR3 sequence (DNA): TGTGCCCATAAGGCGGAACCCAGCTCTGGAAACACCATATATTTT. Translating gives CAHKAEPSSGNTIYF.

This clone was detected a few times. V is TRBV19 and J is TRBJ1-2; no clear D gene. Trimming left V 3 bases short and J 4 bases short, with 9 bases between. The CDR3 is made up of 13 amino acids. The germline V gene encodes CDR1 LNHDA and CDR2 SQIVND (reference sequence). The CDR3 nucleotides read TGTGCCAGTAGTATGGCGGCTTCCTATGGCTACACCTTC. Encoded protein: CASSMAASYGYTF. Full variable domain (remainder filled in from reference TRBV19 and TRBJ1-2): DGGITQSPKYLFRKEGQNVTLSCEQNLNHDAMYWYRQDPGQGLRLIYYSQIVNDFQKGDIAEGYSVSREKKESFPLTVTSAQKNPTAFYLCASSMAASYGYTFGSGTRLTVV.

This sequence joins TRBV15 and TRBJ2-7, with D tentatively TRBD1 or TRBD2 (6 bases each). The CDR3 loop spans 13 amino acids. V lost 8 bases and J lost 6, with 17 bases in between. Germline V gene data show CDR1 as LNHNV and CDR2 as YYDKDF (reference sequence). The CDR3 region is CATGTRGLGEQYF. Here the CDR3 DNA reads TGTGCCACCGGTACCCGGGGGCTTGGCGAGCAGTACTTC. The entire variable domain, with the rest obtained from reference TRBV15 and TRBJ2-7, is as follows: DAMVIQNPRYQVTQFGKPVTLSCSQTLNHNVMYWYQQKSSQAPKLLFHYYDKDFNNEADTPDNFQSRRPNTSFCFLDIRSPGLGDTAMYLCATGTRGLGEQYFGPGTRLTVT.

In DNA form, the CDR3 reads TGTGCCAGCAGCTCTCCAGGCCTCACTGAAGCTTTCTTT. Protein product: CASSSPGLTEAFF. The J gene is TRBJ1-1, the V gene TRBV11-1, with D hard to call. Per the germline V gene, CDR1 is SGHAT and CDR2 is FQDESV (reference sequence). The V end lost 4 bases, the J end lost 4 bases, and 10 bases lay between the germline ends. The length of the CDR3 is 13 residues.

This chain uses TRBV28 with TRBJ1-5; 8 bases fit TRBD1. Trimming at V came to 8 bases and at J to 1 base, leaving 10 bases not matched to a gene. Germline V gives CDR1 MDHEN, CDR2 SYDVKM. CDR3 length equals 16 residues. CDR3 DNA sequence: TGTGCCAGCCGGACGCTCTACAGGGGGAGCAATCAGCCCCAGCATTTT. Residues: CASRTLYRGSNQPQHF.

This clone was counted once. The V and J genes are TRBV29-1 and TRBJ1-5, with 8 bases identical to TRBD1. V lost 7 bases to trimming and J lost 1 base; unmatched junction nucleotides: 6. Germline V CDR1 and CDR2: SQVTM, ANQGSEA. The CDR3 is 14 residues long. The CDR3 nucleotides read TGCAGCGCCGCGACAGGGGCGAGCAATCAGCCCCAGCATTTT. It codes for CSAATGASNQPQHF.

This chain connects TRBV6-1 to TRBJ1-1; no clear D. The germline CDR1 and CDR2 sequences are MNHNS and SASEGT. The CDR3 is 11 amino acids. V lost 2 bases, J lost 6 bases, and 4 bases lay in between. DNA for the CDR3: TGTGCCAGCAGTGAATTCGCTGAAGCTTTCTTT. It codes for CASSEFAEAFF.

This chain links TRBV7-6 with TRBJ2-3, with D perhaps TRBD1 or TRBD2 (5 bases each). The length of the CDR3 is 16 residues. Germline assignment: CDR1 SGHVS and CDR2 FNYEAQ. Trimming shortened V by 0 bases and J by 2 bases, and 12 bases separated the two germline ends. The CDR3 DNA follows: TGTGCCAGCAGCTTAGCGTATGAGGGGATCACAGATACGCAGTATTTT. Its translation: CASSLAYEGITDTQYF.

V is TRBV19 and J is TRBJ1-4; D uncertain. The CDR3 length is 14 residues. Germline V gene data show CDR1 as LNHDA and CDR2 as SQIVND (reference sequence). Trimming removed 6 bases at V and 5 bases at J, with 13 bases between. The CDR3 spells CASRIRGLNEKLFF. Here the CDR3 DNA reads TGTGCCAGTAGAATCCGCGGGCTAAATGAAAAACTGTTTTTT. The full variable domain, its missing parts supplied by reference TRBV19 and TRBJ1-4, is DGGITQSPKYLFRKEGQNVTLSCEQNLNHDAMYWYRQDPGQGLRLIYYSQIVNDFQKGDIAEGYSVSREKKESFPLTVTSAQKNPTAFYLCASRIRGLNEKLFFGSGTQLSVL.

The chain carries TRBV7-9 and TRBJ2-7; 11 bases are a match to TRBD2. V gave up 1 base and J gave up 5 bases; unmatched junction bases: 4. The length of the CDR3 is 15 residues. The V gene's germline CDR1 is SEHNR and CDR2 FQNEAQ (reference sequence). Here the CDR3 reads CASSLVTSGSHEQYF. DNA for the CDR3: TGTGCCAGCAGCTTAGTAACTAGCGGGAGTCACGAGCAGTACTTC.

This chain connects TRBV6-5 to TRBJ2-1; TRBD1 might be the D (7 bases). This CDR3 is 14 amino acids long. Trimming shortened V by 0 bases and J by 8 bases, and 11 bases separated the two germline ends. CDR1 and CDR2 (germline): MNHEY, SVGAGI. As DNA, the CDR3 is TGTGCCAGCAGTTACTCGACCAGGGGGGATGAGCAGTTCTTC. It is translated as CASSYSTRGDEQFF.

The chain carries TRBV20-1 and TRBJ2-2, with no clear D. V dropped 7 bases and J dropped 3 bases, with 6 bases sitting between them. Per germline, CDR1 DFQATT and CDR2 SNEGSKA (reference sequence). The CDR3 covers 11 residues. CDR3 in DNA: TGCAGTGTCCCGGACACCGGGGAGCTGTTTTTT. This gives the protein CSVPDTGELFF.

This chain links TRBV11-2 with TRBJ2-7, with 7 nucleotides matching TRBD1. This CDR3 region has 14 residues. The germline gives CDR1 SGHAT, CDR2 FQNNGV. Germline trimming cut 5 bases from V and 4 bases from J; bases unmatched to any gene: 8. Here the CDR3 reads CASSQRDSRYEQYF. In DNA, the CDR3 is TGTGCCAGCAGCCAAAGGGACAGTAGATACGAGCAGTACTTC.

J is TRBJ2-1 and V is TRBV10-3; 11 nucleotides match TRBD2. Germline loops: CDR1 ENHRY, CDR2 SYGVKD. Trimming took 8 bases from V and 8 from J; bases not matched to a gene: 5. The CDR3 runs 13 residues. CDR3 coding DNA: TGTGCCATCTTAGCGGGAGGGGCTGATGAGCAGTTCTTC. Protein sequence: CAILAGGADEQFF.